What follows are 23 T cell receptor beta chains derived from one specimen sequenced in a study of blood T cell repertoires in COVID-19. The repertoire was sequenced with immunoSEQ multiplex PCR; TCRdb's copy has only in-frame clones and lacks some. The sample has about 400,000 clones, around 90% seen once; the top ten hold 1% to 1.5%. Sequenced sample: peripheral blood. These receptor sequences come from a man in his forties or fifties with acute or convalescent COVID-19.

This CDR3 is CASSELTGNKNTEAFF. In DNA, the CDR3 is TGTGCCAGCAGTGAACTAACAGGGAATAAGAACACTGAAGCTTTCTTT. The chain employs TRBV2 and TRBJ1-1, with D perhaps matching TRBD1 (6 bases). The V end lost 2 bases, the J end lost 1 base, and 14 bases lay between the germline ends. Germline CDR1 is SNHLY and CDR2 is FYNNEI. The length of the CDR3 is 16 residues.

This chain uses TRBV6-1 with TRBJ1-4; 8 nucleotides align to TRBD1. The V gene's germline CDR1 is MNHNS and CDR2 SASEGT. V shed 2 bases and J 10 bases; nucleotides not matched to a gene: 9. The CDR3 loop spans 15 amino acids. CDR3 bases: TGTGCCAGCAGTGAAATGACAGGGGCGGGCGGAAAACTGTTTTTT. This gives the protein CASSEMTGAGGKLFF.

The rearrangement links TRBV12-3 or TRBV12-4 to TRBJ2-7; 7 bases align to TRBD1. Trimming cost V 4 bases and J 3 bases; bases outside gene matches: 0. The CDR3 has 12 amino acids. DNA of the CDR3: TGTGCCAGCAGTTGGGACAGCTACGAGCAGTACTTC. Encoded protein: CASSWDSYEQYF.

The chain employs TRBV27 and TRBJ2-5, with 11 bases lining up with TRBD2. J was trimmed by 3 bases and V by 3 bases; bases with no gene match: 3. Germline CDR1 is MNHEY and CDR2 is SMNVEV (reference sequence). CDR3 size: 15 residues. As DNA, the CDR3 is TGTGCCAGCAGTTTGGGACTAGCGGTGAAAGAGACCCAGTACTTC. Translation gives CASSLGLAVKETQYF.

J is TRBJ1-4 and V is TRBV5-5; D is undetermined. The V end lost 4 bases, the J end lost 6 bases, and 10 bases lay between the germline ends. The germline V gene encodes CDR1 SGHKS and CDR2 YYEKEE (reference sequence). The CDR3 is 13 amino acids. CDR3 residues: CASSPGVDEKLFF. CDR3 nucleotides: TGTGCCAGCAGCCCCGGAGTCGATGAAAAACTGTTTTTT.

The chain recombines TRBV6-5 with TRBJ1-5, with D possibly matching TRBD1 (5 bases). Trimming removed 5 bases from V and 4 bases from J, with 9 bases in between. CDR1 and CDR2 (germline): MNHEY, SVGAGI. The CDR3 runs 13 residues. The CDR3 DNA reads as TGTGCCAGCAGTCCGGGGGAAAATCAGCCCCAGCATTTT. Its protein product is CASSPGENQPQHF.

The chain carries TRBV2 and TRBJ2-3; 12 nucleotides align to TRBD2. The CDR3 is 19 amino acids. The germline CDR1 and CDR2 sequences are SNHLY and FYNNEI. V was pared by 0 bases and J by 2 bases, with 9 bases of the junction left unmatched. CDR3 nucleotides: TGTGCCAGCAGTGAAGCGCGGCTAGCGGGAGGGCGGATCACAGATACGCAGTATTTT. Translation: CASSEARLAGGRITDTQYF. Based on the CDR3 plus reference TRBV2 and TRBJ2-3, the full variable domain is EPEVTQTPSHQVTQMGQEVILRCVPISNHLYFYWYRQILGQKVEFLVSFYNNEISEKSEIFDDQFSVERPDGSNFTLKIRSTKLEDSAMYFCASSEARLAGGRITDTQYFGPGTRLTVL.

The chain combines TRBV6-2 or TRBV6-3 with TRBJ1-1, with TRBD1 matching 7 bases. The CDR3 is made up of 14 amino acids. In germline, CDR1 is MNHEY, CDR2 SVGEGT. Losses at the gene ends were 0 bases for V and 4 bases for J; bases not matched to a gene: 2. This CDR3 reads CASSYSGGGTEAFF. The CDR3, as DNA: TGTGCCAGCAGTTACTCAGGGGGCGGCACTGAAGCTTTCTTT.

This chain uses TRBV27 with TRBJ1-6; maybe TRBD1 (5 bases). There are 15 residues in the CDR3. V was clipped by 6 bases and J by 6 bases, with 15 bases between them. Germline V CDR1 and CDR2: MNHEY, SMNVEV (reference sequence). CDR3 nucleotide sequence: TGTGCCAGCAGGCCTCGACAGCGAACTAATTCACCCCTCCACTTT. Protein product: CASRPRQRTNSPLHF.

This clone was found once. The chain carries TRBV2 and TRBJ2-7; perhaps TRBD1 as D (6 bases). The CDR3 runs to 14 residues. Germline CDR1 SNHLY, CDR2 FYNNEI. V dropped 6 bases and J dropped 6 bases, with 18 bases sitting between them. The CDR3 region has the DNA TGTGCCAGCAGCCCCCTGGGGGCGACAGGCGAGCAGTACTTC. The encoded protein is CASSPLGATGEQYF. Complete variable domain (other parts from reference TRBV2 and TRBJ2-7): EPEVTQTPSHQVTQMGQEVILRCVPISNHLYFYWYRQILGQKVEFLVSFYNNEISEKSEIFDDQFSVERPDGSNFTLKIRSTKLEDSAMYFCASSPLGATGEQYFGPGTRLTVT.

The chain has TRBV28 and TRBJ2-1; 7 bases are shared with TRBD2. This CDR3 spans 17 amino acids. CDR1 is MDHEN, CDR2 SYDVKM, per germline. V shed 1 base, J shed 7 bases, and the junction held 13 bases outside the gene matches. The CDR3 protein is CASSLSTWEGGRNEQFF. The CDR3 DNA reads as TGTGCCAGCAGTTTATCTACGTGGGAGGGAGGTAGGAATGAGCAGTTCTTC.

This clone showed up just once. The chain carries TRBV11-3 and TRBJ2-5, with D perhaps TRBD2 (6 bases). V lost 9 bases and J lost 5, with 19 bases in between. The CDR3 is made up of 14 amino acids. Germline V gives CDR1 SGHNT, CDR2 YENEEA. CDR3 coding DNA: TGTGCCAGTAGTAGCGGAGACGATCGGGAGACCCAGTACTTC. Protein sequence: CASSSGDDRETQYF.

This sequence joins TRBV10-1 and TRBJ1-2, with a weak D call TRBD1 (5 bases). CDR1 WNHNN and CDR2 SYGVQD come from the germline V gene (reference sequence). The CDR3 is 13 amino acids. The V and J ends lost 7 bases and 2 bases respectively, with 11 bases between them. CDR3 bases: TGCGCCAGCATTTGGGGGGACAACTATGGCTACACCTTC. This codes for CASIWGDNYGYTF.

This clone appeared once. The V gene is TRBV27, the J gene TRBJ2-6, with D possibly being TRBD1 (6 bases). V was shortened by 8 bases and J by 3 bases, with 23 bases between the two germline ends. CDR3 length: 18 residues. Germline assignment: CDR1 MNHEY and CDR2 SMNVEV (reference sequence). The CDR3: CASGNRARIFGGANVLTF. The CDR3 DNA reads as TGTGCCAGCGGGAACAGGGCGCGAATCTTCGGTGGGGCCAACGTCCTGACTTTC. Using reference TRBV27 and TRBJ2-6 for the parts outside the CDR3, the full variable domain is EAQVTQNPRYLITVTGKKLTVTCSQNMNHEYMSWYRQDPGLGLRQIYYSMNVEVTDKGDVPEGYKVSRKEKRNFPLILESPSPNQTSLYFCASGNRARIFGGANVLTFGAGSRLTVL.

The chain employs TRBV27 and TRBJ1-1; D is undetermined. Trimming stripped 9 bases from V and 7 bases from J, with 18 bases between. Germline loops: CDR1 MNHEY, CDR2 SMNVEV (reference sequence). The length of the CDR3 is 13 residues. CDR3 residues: CASWKRVLSEAFF. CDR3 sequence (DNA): TGTGCCAGTTGGAAGAGGGTACTCAGTGAAGCTTTCTTT.

For the CDR3, the DNA is TGCGCCAGCAGCCAAGTCGAACAGGGCAACAATGAGCAGTTCTTC. Its protein product is CASSQVEQGNNEQFF. The rearrangement joins TRBV4-3 to TRBJ2-1; a possible D gene is TRBD1 (6 bases). Trimming removed 1 base at V and 5 bases at J, with 12 bases between. CDR1 and CDR2 from the germline V gene are LGHNA and YSLEER. The CDR3 spans 15 residues.

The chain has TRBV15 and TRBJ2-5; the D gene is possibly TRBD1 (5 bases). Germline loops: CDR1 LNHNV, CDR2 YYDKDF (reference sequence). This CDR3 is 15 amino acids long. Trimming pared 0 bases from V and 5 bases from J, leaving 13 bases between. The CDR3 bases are TGTGCCACCAGCAGAGATCTAGGGGCAGGTGAGACCCAGTACTTC. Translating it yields CATSRDLGAGETQYF.

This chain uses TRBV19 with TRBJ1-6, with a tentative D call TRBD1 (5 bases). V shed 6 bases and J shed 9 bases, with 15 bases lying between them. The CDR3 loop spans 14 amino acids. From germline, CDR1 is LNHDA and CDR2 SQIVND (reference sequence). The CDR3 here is CASSPPGVPSPLHF. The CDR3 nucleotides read TGTGCCAGTAGCCCACCGGGGGTCCCTTCACCCCTCCACTTT.

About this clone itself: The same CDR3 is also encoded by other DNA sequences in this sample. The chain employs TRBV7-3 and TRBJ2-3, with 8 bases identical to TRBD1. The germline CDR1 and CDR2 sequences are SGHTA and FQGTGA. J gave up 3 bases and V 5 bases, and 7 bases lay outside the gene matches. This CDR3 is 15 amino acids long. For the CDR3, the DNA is TGTGCCAGCAGCCCCGACAGGGGCAAAACAGATACGCAGTATTTT. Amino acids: CASSPDRGKTDTQYF.

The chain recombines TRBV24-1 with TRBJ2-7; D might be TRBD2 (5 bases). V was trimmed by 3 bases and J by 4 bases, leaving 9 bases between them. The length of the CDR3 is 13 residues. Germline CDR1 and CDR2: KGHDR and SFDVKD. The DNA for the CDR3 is TGTGCCACCAGTGATCCCCGAGGGTACGAGCAGTACTTC. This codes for CATSDPRGYEQYF.

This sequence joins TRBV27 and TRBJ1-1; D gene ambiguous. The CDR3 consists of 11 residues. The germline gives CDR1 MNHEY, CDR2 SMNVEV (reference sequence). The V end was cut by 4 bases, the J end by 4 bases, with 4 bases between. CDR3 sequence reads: CASSSSTEAFF. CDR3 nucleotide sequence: TGTGCCAGCAGTTCCTCCACTGAAGCTTTCTTT.

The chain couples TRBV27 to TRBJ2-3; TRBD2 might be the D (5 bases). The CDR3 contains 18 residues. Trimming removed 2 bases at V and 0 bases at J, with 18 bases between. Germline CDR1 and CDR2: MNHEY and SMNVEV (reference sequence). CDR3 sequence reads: CASSLDTSSLFSTDTQYF. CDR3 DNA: TGTGCCAGCAGTTTAGACACTAGTAGTTTGTTTAGCACAGATACGCAGTATTTT.

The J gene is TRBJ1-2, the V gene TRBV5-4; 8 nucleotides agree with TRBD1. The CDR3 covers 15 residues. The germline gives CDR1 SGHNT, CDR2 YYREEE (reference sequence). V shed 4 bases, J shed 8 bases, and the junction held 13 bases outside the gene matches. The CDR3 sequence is CASSKRGQGSKGYTF. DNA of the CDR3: TGTGCCAGCAGCAAACGAGGACAGGGAAGTAAAGGCTACACCTTC.